This T cell receptor beta chain originates from a study of blood T cells in healthy people across ages. Study-wide findings and caveats: There was a strong correlation between TCR beta diversity and naive T cell percentage.

A J-beta primer mix and a sample-barcoded 5' primer were used in a second PCR of roughly 6 to 12 cycles. One entry per CDR3 protein results from TCRdb running MiXCR on the 5' RACE reads. The table includes under 2,000,000 distinct CDR3 sequences, roughly 52% detected once. To note about this clonotype: Its target is unknown.

V shed 5 bases, J shed 2 bases, and the junction held 7 bases outside the gene matches. Germline CDR1 reads MNHEY; CDR2 reads SVGEGT. The CDR3 has 16 residues. Sequenced sample: blood. The clonotype was recovered from a woman aged 40 to 55 in good health. This chain uses TRBV6-2 or TRBV6-3 with TRBJ2-5; 11 bases are shared with TRBD2. In DNA, the CDR3 is TGTGCCAGCAGTAGAGAACTAGCGGGGGCACAAGAGACCCAGTACTTC. Translation gives CASSRELAGAQETQYF.